This T cell receptor beta chain was captured by sequencing in a study of blood T cells in healthy people across ages. The CDR3 consists of 15 residues. Germline V CDR1 and CDR2: LGHNA, YSLEER. V gave up 3 bases and J gave up 3 bases, with 14 bases separating them. Every sample yielded at least 6.5 million isolated PBMCs. Primed by a sample-barcoded 5' primer and a J-beta primer mix, a second PCR proceeded for 7 to 11 cycles. A template-switch adaptor that had 12 random nucleotides put a tag on each cDNA molecule. TCRdb used MiXCR to reprocess the 5' RACE reads, holding one entry per CDR3 protein. The sample holds fewer than 950,000 distinct CDR3 sequences, 30% to 45% seen once.

The receptor was derived from a man aged 18 to 35 in good health. This sequence joins TRBV4-3 and TRBJ1-1, with a possible D match to TRBD1 (5 bases). The specimen sequenced was blood. The DNA for the CDR3 is TGCGCCAGCAGCCAGAGAATTACAGGAGACACTGAAGCTTTCTTT. It yields the protein CASSQRITGDTEAFF.